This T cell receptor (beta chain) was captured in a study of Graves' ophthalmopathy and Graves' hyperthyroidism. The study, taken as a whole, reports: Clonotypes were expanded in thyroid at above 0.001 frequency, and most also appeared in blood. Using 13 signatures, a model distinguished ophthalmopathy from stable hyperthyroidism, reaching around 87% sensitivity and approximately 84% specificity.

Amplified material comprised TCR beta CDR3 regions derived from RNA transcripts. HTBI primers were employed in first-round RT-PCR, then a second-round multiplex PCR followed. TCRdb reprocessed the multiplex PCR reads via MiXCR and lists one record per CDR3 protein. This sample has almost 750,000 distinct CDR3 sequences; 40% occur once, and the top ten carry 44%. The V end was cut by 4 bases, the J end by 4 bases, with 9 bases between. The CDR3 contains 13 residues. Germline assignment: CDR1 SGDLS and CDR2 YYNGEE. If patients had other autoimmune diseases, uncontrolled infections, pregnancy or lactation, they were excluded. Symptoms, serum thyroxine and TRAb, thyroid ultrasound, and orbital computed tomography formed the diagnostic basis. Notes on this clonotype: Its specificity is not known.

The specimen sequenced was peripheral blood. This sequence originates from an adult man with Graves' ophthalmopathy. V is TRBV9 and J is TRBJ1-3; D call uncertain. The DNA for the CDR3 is TGTGCCAGCAGCCCCGTCCCAGGAAACACCATATATTTT. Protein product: CASSPVPGNTIYF.